This T cell receptor (beta chain) stems from a study of CD8+CD57+ T cells in acquired aplastic anemia. About the study: Recorded DNA amounts for sorted CD4+ and CD8+ cells had an average of 3.2 ug. General study results and limits: Common to patients and controls were roughly 30 CD8+ CDR3 sequences. CD8+ Simpson's diversity in patients was not significantly different from that in controls.

TCR beta VDJ combinations and CDR3 sequences were profiled from genomic DNA. TCRdb recomputed calls from the reads with MiXCR, one row per CDR3 protein. The top ten hold about 2.9% of the sample, which has around 170,000 distinct CDR3 sequences, roughly half seen once. V was shortened by 11 bases and J by 4 bases, with 17 bases between the two germline ends. CDR1 and CDR2 (germline): SEHNR, FQNEAQ (reference sequence). The CDR3 contains 14 residues. Patients who underwent sequencing had shown CD8+CD57+ cell expansion by flow cytometry. Worth noting for this clonotype: Its antigen is unknown.

V usage is TRBV7-9 and J usage is TRBJ2-2, with D perhaps assigned TRBD1 or TRBD2 (5 bases each). The receptor's source is a human donor with aplastic anemia. Specimen: sorted CD4+, CD8+, or CD8+CD57+ T cells (not recorded which) from PBMCs. The CDR3 is CAYGDVSSTGELFF. The DNA for the CDR3 is TGTGCCTACGGGGACGTATCGAGCACCGGGGAGCTGTTTTTT.